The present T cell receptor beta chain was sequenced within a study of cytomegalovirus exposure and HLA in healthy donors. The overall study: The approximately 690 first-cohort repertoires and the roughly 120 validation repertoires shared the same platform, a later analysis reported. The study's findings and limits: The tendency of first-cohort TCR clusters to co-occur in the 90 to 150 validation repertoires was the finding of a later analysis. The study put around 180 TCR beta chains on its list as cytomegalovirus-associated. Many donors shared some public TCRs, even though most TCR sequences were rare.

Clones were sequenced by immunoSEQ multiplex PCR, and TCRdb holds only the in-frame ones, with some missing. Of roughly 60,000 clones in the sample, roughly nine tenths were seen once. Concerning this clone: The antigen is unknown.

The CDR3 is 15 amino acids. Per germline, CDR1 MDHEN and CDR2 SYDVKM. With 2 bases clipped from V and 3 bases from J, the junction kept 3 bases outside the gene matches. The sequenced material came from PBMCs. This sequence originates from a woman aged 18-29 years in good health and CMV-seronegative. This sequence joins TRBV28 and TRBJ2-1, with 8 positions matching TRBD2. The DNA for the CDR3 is TGTGCCAGCAGTTTACAACTAGCGGTCTACAATGAGCAGTTCTTC. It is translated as CASSLQLAVYNEQFF.